The 27 T cell receptor beta chains presented below share a single source sample, sequenced in a study of shared clonotypes between healthy human individuals. Sequenced by immunoSEQ multiplex PCR; TCRdb stores in-frame clones only, minus some. The sample shows more than 1.2 million clones, less than 99% of them seen only once. Sequencing was performed on naive CD4+ T cells sorted from blood. Subset denoted: CD45RA+ positively selected. These receptors all come from a man aged 25-40 years in good health.

The V gene is TRBV7-3, the J gene TRBJ2-2; 7 nucleotides align to TRBD2. Losses at the gene ends were 3 bases for V and 7 bases for J; bases not matched to a gene: 14. This CDR3 has 17 amino acids. Germline V lookup: CDR1 SGHTA, CDR2 FQGTGA. The CDR3 protein is CASSFVGVAGVRGELFF. The DNA for the CDR3 is TGTGCCAGCAGCTTCGTCGGGGTGGCGGGAGTTCGCGGGGAGCTGTTTTTT.

The V and J genes are TRBV5-6 and TRBJ2-3; D is possibly TRBD2 (5 bases). Germline assignment: CDR1 SGHDT and CDR2 YYEEEE. The germline V and J ends were trimmed by 2 bases and 0 bases, with 13 bases remaining between them. The CDR3 is 16 residues long. This CDR3 is CASSLVGRTSTDTQYF. The CDR3 DNA follows: TGTGCCAGCAGCTTAGTAGGCAGGACTAGCACAGATACGCAGTATTTT.

The chain couples TRBV6-1 to TRBJ2-7; tentatively, D is TRBD2 (5 bases). Trimming pared 4 bases from V and 0 bases from J, leaving 13 bases between. The length of the CDR3 is 15 residues. Germline-derived CDR1 and CDR2 are MNHNS and SASEGT. CDR3 DNA: TGTGCCAGCAGTGGAATTTCGGGGAGCTCCTACGAGCAGTACTTC. Its protein is CASSGISGSSYEQYF.

V gene TRBV28 combines with J gene TRBJ2-1, with 9 bases that match TRBD2. Germline V gene lookup returns CDR1 MDHEN and CDR2 SYDVKM. The CDR3 is 14 residues long. V gave up 8 bases and J gave up 8 bases; unmatched junction bases: 10. The CDR3 is CASRNSGSRYEQFF. The CDR3 coding sequence is TGTGCCAGCCGAAATAGCGGGAGTAGGTATGAGCAGTTCTTC.

This clone has just a few counts. V gene TRBV10-3 combines with J gene TRBJ2-7; possibly TRBD2 for D (6 bases). Trimming cost V 4 bases and J 2 bases, with 9 bases left between them. CDR1 is ENHRY and CDR2 is SYGVKD in the germline V gene. The CDR3 consists of 13 residues. The CDR3 nucleotides read TGTGCCATCAGTGGCGGGATGCCCTACGAGCAGTACTTC. It specifies CAISGGMPYEQYF.

This chain uses TRBV27 with TRBJ2-3; 9 bases are a match to TRBD1. V lost 2 bases and J lost 10; bases outside the gene matches: 10. The CDR3 runs to 15 residues. In germline, CDR1 is MNHEY, CDR2 SMNVEV (reference sequence). The CDR3 reads CASSLGTGPHRAQYF. CDR3 in DNA: TGTGCCAGCAGTTTAGGGACAGGGCCCCACCGAGCGCAGTATTTT.

This clone was seen a single time. Different DNA sequences within this sample yield the same CDR3. This rearrangement joins TRBV5-1 to TRBJ2-1, with D possibly called TRBD1 or TRBD2 (5 bases each). The germline gives CDR1 SGHRS, CDR2 YFSETQ. This CDR3 has 12 residues. Trimming removed 7 bases from V and 4 bases from J, with 9 bases in between. The CDR3 coding sequence is TGCGCCAGCCGGGGCTCATACAATGAGCAGTTCTTC. Translated, it gives CASRGSYNEQFF. The full variable domain, in which reference TRBV5-1 and TRBJ2-1 provide the parts outside the CDR3, is KAGVTQTPRYLIKTRGQQVTLSCSPISGHRSVSWYQQTPGQGLQFLFEYFSETQRNKGNFPGRFSGRQFSNSRSEMNVSTLELGDSALYLCASRGSYNEQFFGPGTRLTVL.

This sequence joins TRBV7-2 and TRBJ1-5; 8 positions agree with TRBD1. The CDR3 spans 15 residues. V lost 3 bases and J lost 4; bases outside the gene matches: 5. Germline V gene sequence: CDR1 SGHTA, CDR2 FQGNSA. CDR3 sequence: CASSFQGAGNQPQHF. The CDR3 DNA reads TGTGCCAGCAGCTTCCAGGGGGCGGGTAATCAGCCCCAGCATTTT.

About this clone itself: The junction does not match germline at one end; this may be a read error. The chain links TRBV6-6 to TRBJ2-7; no definite D call. The CDR3 extends over 10 amino acids. The germline V gene has CDR1 MNHNY and CDR2 SVGAGI (reference sequence). The DNA of the CDR3 is TGTGCCACCAGTTGGGGCGAGCAGTACTTC. Its protein is CATSWGEQYF.

The chain carries TRBV10-3 and TRBJ2-3; 10 bases align to TRBD2. This CDR3 comprises 15 residues. Germline-derived CDR1 and CDR2 are ENHRY and SYGVKD. V was clipped by 10 bases and J by 2 bases; unmatched bases: 9. The CDR3 nucleotides are TGTGCCAGCCAGAACCTAGCGGGAGTCACAGATACGCAGTATTTT. Protein: CASQNLAGVTDTQYF.

V gene TRBV28 combines with J gene TRBJ1-1; the D is unclear. CDR3 size: 16 residues. Trimming removed 6 bases from V and 1 base from J, with 18 bases in between. Germline V gives CDR1 MDHEN, CDR2 SYDVKM. CDR3 amino acids: CASSLNGYLKNTEAFF. As DNA, the CDR3 is TGTGCCAGCAGCCTAAACGGGTACTTAAAGAACACTGAAGCTTTCTTT.

The gene calls are TRBV28 and TRBJ1-2; no definite D call. CDR3 size: 15 residues. V lost 3 bases, J lost 2 bases, and 13 bases lay in between. Germline lookup yields CDR1 MDHEN and CDR2 SYDVKM. The CDR3, as DNA: TGTGCCAGCAGTTTTACCGGCCCACCCAACTATGGCTACACCTTC. It encodes CASSFTGPPNYGYTF.

In DNA, the CDR3 is TGTGCCAGCAGCGTCGGGACAGGGGGTACCCTCTATGGCTACACCTTC. Its protein product is CASSVGTGGTLYGYTF. The gene calls are TRBV9 and TRBJ1-2; 11 bases map to TRBD1. V shed 2 bases, J shed 4 bases, and the junction held 7 bases outside the gene matches. The CDR3 is 16 amino acids. The V gene's germline CDR1 is SGDLS and CDR2 YYNGEE.

The V call is TRBV5-1, the J call TRBJ2-1, with unresolved D. The germline V and J ends were trimmed by 0 bases and 4 bases, with 17 bases remaining between them. Germline V gene lookup returns CDR1 SGHRS and CDR2 YFSETQ. This CDR3 comprises 17 residues. CDR3 loop: CASSLAPSGGYYNEQFF. The CDR3 DNA is TGCGCCAGCAGCTTGGCTCCTTCCGGCGGATATTACAATGAGCAGTTCTTC.

This rearrangement joins TRBV11-2 to TRBJ1-5; D remains ambiguous. V dropped 3 bases and J dropped 3 bases, with 9 bases sitting between them. This CDR3 has 14 amino acids. The germline V gene has CDR1 SGHAT and CDR2 FQNNGV. This CDR3 reads CASSFRGNNQPQHF. For the CDR3, the DNA is TGTGCCAGCAGCTTCCGCGGAAACAATCAGCCCCAGCATTTT.

The chain has TRBV11-2 and TRBJ2-5, with 8 bases that match TRBD1. The trim removed 1 base at V and 5 bases at J, leaving 12 bases unmatched. Germline loops: CDR1 SGHAT, CDR2 FQNNGV. This CDR3 has 17 residues. CDR3 sequence reads: CASSLGFAGGAGETQYF. CDR3 DNA sequence: TGTGCCAGCAGCTTAGGGTTCGCAGGGGGCGCGGGTGAGACCCAGTACTTC.

The chain links TRBV19 to TRBJ1-5; a weak D match, TRBD1 (6 bases). V was shortened by 7 bases and J by 8 bases, with 18 bases between the two germline ends. CDR1 is LNHDA, CDR2 SQIVND, per germline (reference sequence). The CDR3 contains 14 residues. CDR3 in DNA: TGTGCCAGTACCGCGGACAGCTACTGGGAGCCCCAGCATTTT. It encodes CASTADSYWEPQHF.

In the case of this clone: The sample contains more than one DNA sequence encoding this CDR3. Here the CDR3 reads CASKLNTEAFF. The CDR3 DNA reads TGTGCCAGCAAATTGAACACTGAAGCTTTCTTT. This sequence joins TRBV28 and TRBJ1-1; D is uncertain. The CDR3 is 11 residues long. Germline assignment: CDR1 MDHEN and CDR2 SYDVKM. Between the trimmed V and J ends, which lost 7 bases and 0 bases, there was a span of 3 bases.

The chain employs TRBV28 and TRBJ2-1; a weak D match, TRBD1 (6 bases). V was shortened by 6 bases and J by 4 bases, with 16 bases between the two germline ends. CDR3 length: 15 residues. Germline V lookup: CDR1 MDHEN, CDR2 SYDVKM. CDR3 protein: CASSHSRGLYNEQFF. The DNA for the CDR3 is TGTGCCAGCAGCCATTCCAGGGGCCTATACAATGAGCAGTTCTTC.

The sample holds one count of this clone. V and J are TRBV5-1 and TRBJ2-3; 16 nucleotides line up with TRBD2. V was pared by 4 bases and J by 4 bases, with 6 bases of the junction left unmatched. This CDR3 is 17 amino acids long. Germline CDR1 SGHRS, CDR2 YFSETQ. CDR3 amino acids: CASSPGLAGGPSDTQYF. The CDR3 DNA reads as TGCGCCAGCAGCCCGGGACTAGCGGGAGGGCCTTCAGATACGCAGTATTTT. The whole variable domain, filled in from reference TRBV5-1 and TRBJ2-3, reads KAGVTQTPRYLIKTRGQQVTLSCSPISGHRSVSWYQQTPGQGLQFLFEYFSETQRNKGNFPGRFSGRQFSNSRSEMNVSTLELGDSALYLCASSPGLAGGPSDTQYFGPGTRLTVL.

The CDR3 loop reads CASSAETGELFF. CDR3 nucleotide sequence: TGTGCCAGCAGTGCGGAGACCGGGGAGCTGTTTTTT. The chain carries TRBV27 and TRBJ2-2; D not certain. Trimming took off 5 bases at V and 5 bases at J, with 6 bases between the two ends. The CDR3 is made up of 12 amino acids. Germline V gene lookup returns CDR1 MNHEY and CDR2 SMNVEV (reference sequence).

The rearrangement uses TRBV18 and TRBJ2-5, with a tentative D call TRBD1 (5 bases). In germline, CDR1 is KGHSH, CDR2 LQKENI. The CDR3 consists of 13 residues. The V end lost 6 bases, the J end lost 2 bases, and 10 bases lay between the germline ends. The CDR3: CASSRDSQETQYF. CDR3 sequence (DNA): TGTGCCAGCTCCCGTGACAGTCAAGAGACCCAGTACTTC. Drawing the rest from reference TRBV18 and TRBJ2-5, the complete variable domain is NAGVMQNPRHLVRRRGQEARLRCSPMKGHSHVYWYRQLPEEGLKFMVYLQKENIIDESGMPKERFSAEFPKEGPSILRIQQVVRGDSAAYFCASSRDSQETQYFGPGTRLLVL.

The rearrangement joins TRBV5-4 to TRBJ2-5, with D possibly being TRBD1 (5 bases). Per germline, CDR1 SGHNT and CDR2 YYREEE (reference sequence). Trimming removed 4 bases from V and 5 bases from J, with 15 bases in between. This CDR3 region has 14 residues. The CDR3 coding sequence is TGTGCCAGCAGCCCCAGGGTGGTGGGGGAGACCCAGTACTTC. Encoded protein: CASSPRVVGETQYF.

The chain carries TRBV18 and TRBJ2-5; D tentatively reads TRBD1 or TRBD2 (6 bases each). This CDR3 spans 15 amino acids. Trimming removed 3 bases from V and 7 bases from J, with 18 bases in between. Germline V lookup: CDR1 KGHSH, CDR2 LQKENI. CDR3 sequence (DNA): TGTGCCAGCTCACCCCGGGAGAGGGGGTTTTCGACCCAGTACTTC. This encodes CASSPRERGFSTQYF.

This rearrangement joins TRBV28 to TRBJ2-1; 9 nucleotides line up with TRBD1. V shed 6 bases, J shed 6 bases, and the junction held 3 bases outside the gene matches. The CDR3 contains 13 residues. From germline, CDR1 is MDHEN and CDR2 SYDVKM. In DNA form, the CDR3 reads TGTGCCAGCAGAGGGACAGGGTCCAATGAGCAGTTCTTC. It specifies CASRGTGSNEQFF.

CDR3 sequence: CASSPAYEQFF. In nucleotides, the CDR3 is TGTGCCAGCAGCCCCGCCTATGAGCAGTTCTTC. The V gene is TRBV7-2, the J gene TRBJ2-1; D gene ambiguous. The CDR3 contains 11 residues. V was cut by 5 bases and J by 8 bases, with 7 bases left in between. The germline V gene has CDR1 SGHTA and CDR2 FQGNSA.

This rearrangement joins TRBV18 to TRBJ2-5, with D perhaps being TRBD1 or TRBD2 (6 bases each). The CDR3 totals 15 residues. V was clipped by 3 bases and J by 1 base, with 12 bases between them. CDR1 and CDR2 (germline): KGHSH, LQKENI. The CDR3 bases are TGTGCCAGCTCACCGCGGGACATCGGCCAAGAGACCCAGTACTTC. Protein sequence: CASSPRDIGQETQYF.